The present T cell receptor (beta chain) was sequenced within a study of a mutant IDH1 vaccine in newly diagnosed glioma. The wider study: Treated individuals were about 62% male and approximately 38% female, averaging 40.4 years of age. Most patients had radiochemotherapy with temozolomide before enrollment; others had one alone.

Whole-study findings and limits: Shifts in the top peripheral T cell clonotypes seemed unrelated to pseudoprogression.

The time point was: baseline, week 1 (first vaccination visit). The treatment was: pre-vaccination baseline after standard-of-care therapy. Each of the donors came in with new WHO grade 3 or 4 astrocytomas that were IDH1-mutant and ATRX-lost. CDR1 is SQVTM, CDR2 ANQGSEA, per germline. The CDR3 extends over 13 amino acids. V was cut by 1 base and J by 4 bases, with 10 bases left in between. In regard to this clone: Antigen: not known.

Profiled with immunoSEQ multiplex PCR; TCRdb holds only in-frame clones, not every one. This table holds around 89,000 clones, 83% found once. The chain employs TRBV29-1 and TRBJ2-5; possibly TRBD2 for D (7 bases). The sequence came from a woman between 45 and 65 years old with glioma. The material was PBMCs, obtained from a glioma patient treated with radiotherapy, temozolomide or both. Written as DNA, the CDR3 is TGCAGCGTTGAAGCGGGGGGCGCAGAGACCCAGTACTTC. Encoded protein: CSVEAGGAETQYF.